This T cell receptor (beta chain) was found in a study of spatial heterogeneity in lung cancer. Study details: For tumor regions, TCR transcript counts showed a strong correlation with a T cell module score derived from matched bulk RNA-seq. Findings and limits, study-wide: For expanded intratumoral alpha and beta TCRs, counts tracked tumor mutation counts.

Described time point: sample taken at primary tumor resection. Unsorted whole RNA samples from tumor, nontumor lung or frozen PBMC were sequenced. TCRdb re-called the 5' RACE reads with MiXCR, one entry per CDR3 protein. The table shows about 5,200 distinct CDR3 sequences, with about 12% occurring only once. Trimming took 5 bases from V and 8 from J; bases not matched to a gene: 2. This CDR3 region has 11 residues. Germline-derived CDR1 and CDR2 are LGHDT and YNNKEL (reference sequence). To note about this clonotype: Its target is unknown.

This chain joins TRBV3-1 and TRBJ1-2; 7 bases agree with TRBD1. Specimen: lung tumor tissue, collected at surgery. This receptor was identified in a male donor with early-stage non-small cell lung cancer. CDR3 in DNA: TGTGCCAGCAGCAACAGGGGAGGCTACACCTTC. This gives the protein CASSNRGGYTF.